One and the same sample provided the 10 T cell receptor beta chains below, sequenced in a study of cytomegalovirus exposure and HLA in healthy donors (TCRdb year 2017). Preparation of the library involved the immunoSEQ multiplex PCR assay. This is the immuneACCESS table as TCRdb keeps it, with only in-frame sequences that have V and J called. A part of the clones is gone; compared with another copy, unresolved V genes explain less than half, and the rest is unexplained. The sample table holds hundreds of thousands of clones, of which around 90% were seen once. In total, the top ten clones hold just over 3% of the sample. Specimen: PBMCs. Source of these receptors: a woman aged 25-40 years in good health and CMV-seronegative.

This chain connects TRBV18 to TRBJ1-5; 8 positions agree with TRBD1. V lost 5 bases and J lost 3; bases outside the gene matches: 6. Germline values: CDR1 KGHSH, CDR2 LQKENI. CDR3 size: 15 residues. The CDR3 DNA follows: TGTGCCAGCTCATTTGGGACAGGCGACAATCAGCCCCAGCATTTT. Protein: CASSFGTGDNQPQHF.

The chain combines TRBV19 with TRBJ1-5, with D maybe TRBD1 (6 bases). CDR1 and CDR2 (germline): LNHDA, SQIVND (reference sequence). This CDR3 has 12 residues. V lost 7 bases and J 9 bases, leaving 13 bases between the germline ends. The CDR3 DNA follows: TGTGCCAGTACCCCACAGGGTCCGCCCCAGCATTTT. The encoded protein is CASTPQGPPQHF.

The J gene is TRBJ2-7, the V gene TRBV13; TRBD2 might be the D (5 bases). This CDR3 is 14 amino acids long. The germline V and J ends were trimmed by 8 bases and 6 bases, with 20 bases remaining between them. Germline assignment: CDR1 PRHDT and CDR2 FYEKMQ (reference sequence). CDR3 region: CASGGGERAFEQYF. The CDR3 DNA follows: TGTGCCAGCGGCGGAGGAGAGAGGGCCTTCGAGCAGTACTTC.

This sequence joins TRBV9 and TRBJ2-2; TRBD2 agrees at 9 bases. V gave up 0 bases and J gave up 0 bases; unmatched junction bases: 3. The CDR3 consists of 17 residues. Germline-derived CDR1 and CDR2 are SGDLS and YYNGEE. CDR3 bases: TGTGCCAGCAGCGTAGAGGTAGCGGGAGCGAACACCGGGGAGCTGTTTTTT. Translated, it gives CASSVEVAGANTGELFF.

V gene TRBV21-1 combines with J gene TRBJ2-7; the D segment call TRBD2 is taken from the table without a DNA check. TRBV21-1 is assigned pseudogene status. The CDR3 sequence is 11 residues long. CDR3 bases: TGTGCCAGGCGGATGGCCTACGAGCAGTACTTC. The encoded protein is CARRMAYEQYF.

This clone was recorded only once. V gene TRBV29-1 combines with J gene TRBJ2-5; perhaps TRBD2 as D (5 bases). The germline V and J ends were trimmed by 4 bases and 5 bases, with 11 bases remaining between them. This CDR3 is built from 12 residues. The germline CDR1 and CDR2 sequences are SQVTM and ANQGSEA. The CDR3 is CSVAEGLETQYF. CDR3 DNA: TGCAGCGTTGCCGAGGGCCTCGAGACCCAGTACTTC.

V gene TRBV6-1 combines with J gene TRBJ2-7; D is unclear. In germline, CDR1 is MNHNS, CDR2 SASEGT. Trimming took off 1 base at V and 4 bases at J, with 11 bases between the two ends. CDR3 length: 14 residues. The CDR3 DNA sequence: TGTGCCAGCAGTGAAGACCCCCGCACGTACGAGCAGTACTTC. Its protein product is CASSEDPRTYEQYF.

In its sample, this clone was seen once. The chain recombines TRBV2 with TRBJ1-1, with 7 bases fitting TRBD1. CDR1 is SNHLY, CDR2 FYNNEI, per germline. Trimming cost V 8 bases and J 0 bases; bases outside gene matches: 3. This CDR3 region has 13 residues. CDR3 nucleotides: TGTGCCAGCGAGGGGGCCGTGAACACTGAAGCTTTCTTT. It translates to CASEGAVNTEAFF.

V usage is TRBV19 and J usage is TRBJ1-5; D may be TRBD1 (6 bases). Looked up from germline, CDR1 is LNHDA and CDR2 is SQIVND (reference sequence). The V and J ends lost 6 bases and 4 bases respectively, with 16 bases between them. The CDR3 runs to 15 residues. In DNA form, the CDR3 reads TGTGCCAGTAGCTCCGGATCAGGGGTAAATCAGCCCCAGCATTTT. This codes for CASSSGSGVNQPQHF. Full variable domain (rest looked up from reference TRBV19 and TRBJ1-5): DGGITQSPKYLFRKEGQNVTLSCEQNLNHDAMYWYRQDPGQGLRLIYYSQIVNDFQKGDIAEGYSVSREKKESFPLTVTSAQKNPTAFYLCASSSGSGVNQPQHFGDGTRLSIL.

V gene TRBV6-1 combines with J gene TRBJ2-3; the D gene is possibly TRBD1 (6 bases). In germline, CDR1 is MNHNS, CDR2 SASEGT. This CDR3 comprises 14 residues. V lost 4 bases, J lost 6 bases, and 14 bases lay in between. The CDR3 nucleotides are TGTGCCAGCAGTGGATTGGGGGCAACTGATACGCAGTATTTT. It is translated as CASSGLGATDTQYF.